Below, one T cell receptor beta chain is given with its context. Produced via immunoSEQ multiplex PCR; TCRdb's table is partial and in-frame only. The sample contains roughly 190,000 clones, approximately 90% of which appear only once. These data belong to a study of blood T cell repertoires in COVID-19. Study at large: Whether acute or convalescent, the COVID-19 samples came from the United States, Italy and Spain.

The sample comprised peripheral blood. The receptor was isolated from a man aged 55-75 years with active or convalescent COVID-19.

DNA of the CDR3: TGTGCCAGTTCCCGAGGGACAGGAGGGCGCACACTGTTTTTT. As protein: CASSRGTGGRTLFF. The V call is TRBV2, the J call TRBJ1-4; 8 bases match TRBD1. CDR3 length equals 14 residues. CDR1 SNHLY and CDR2 FYNNEI come from the germline V gene. V gave up 9 bases and J gave up 13 bases; unmatched junction bases: 16.